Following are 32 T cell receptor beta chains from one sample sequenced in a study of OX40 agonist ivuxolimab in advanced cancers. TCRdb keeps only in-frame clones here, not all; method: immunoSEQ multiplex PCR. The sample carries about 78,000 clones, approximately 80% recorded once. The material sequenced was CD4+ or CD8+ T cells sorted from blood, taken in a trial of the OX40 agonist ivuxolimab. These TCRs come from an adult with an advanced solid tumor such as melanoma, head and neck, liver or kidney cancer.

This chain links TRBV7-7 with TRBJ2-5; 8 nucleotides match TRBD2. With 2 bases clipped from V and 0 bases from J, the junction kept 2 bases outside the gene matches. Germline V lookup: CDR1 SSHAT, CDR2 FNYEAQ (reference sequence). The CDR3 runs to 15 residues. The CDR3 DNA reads TGTGCCAGCAGCTTAAATAGCGGGAACCAAGAGACCCAGTACTTC. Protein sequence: CASSLNSGNQETQYF. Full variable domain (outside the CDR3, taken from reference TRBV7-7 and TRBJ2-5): GAGVSQSPRYKVTKRGQDVTLRCDPISSHATLYWYQQALGQGPEFLTYFNYEAQPDKSGLPSDRFSAERPEGSISTLTIQRTEQRDSAMYRCASSLNSGNQETQYFGPGTRLLVL.

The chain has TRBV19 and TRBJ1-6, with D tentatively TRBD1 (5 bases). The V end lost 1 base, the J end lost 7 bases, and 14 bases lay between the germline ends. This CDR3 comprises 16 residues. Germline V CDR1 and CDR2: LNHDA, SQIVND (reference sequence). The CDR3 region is CASSIARGNRNSPLHF. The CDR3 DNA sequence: TGTGCCAGTAGTATAGCTCGGGGGAACCGAAATTCACCCCTCCACTTT.

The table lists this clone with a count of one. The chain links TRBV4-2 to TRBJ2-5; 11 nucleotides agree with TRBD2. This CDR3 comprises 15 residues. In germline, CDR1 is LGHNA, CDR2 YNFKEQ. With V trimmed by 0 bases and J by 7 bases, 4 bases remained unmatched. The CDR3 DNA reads TGTGCCAGCAGCCAAGATGGAGGGACTAGCGGGACCCAGTACTTC. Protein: CASSQDGGTSGTQYF.

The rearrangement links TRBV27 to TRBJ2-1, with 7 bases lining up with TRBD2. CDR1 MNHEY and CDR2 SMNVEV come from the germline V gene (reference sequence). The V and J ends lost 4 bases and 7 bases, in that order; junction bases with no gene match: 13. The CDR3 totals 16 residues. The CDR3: CASSSRRERGSNEQFF. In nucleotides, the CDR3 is TGTGCCAGCAGTTCCCGCAGGGAGCGCGGGAGTAATGAGCAGTTCTTC.

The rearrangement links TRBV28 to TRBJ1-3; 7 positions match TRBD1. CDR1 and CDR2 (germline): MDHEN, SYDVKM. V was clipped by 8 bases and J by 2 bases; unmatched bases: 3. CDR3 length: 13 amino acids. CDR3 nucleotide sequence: TGTGCCAGCGGGGGACAGACTGGAAACACCATATATTTT. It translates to CASGGQTGNTIYF.

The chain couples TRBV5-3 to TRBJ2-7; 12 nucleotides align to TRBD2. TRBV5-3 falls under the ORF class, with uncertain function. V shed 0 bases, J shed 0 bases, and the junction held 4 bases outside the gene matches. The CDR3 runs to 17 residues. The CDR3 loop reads CARSLGLAGGYSYEQYF. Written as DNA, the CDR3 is TGTGCCAGAAGCTTGGGGCTAGCGGGAGGGTACTCCTACGAGCAGTACTTC.

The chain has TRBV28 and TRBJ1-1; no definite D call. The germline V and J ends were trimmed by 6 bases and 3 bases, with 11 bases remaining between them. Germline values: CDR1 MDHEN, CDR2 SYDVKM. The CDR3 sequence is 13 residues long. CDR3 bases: TGTGCCAGCAGGTTCACAGCTTACACTGAAGCTTTCTTT. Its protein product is CASRFTAYTEAFF.

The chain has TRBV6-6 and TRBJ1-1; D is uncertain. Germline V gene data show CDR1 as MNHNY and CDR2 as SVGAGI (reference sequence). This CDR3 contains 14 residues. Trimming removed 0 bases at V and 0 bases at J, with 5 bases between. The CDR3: CASSYSPVNTEAFF. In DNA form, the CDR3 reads TGTGCCAGCAGTTACTCCCCGGTGAACACTGAAGCTTTCTTT.

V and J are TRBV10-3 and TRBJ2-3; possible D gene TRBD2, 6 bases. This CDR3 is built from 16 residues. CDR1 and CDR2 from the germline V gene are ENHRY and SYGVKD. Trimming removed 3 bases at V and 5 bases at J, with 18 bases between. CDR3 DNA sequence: TGTGCCATCAGTGATAAGGGACTTCCCTCGGGAGATACGCAGTATTTT. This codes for CAISDKGLPSGDTQYF.

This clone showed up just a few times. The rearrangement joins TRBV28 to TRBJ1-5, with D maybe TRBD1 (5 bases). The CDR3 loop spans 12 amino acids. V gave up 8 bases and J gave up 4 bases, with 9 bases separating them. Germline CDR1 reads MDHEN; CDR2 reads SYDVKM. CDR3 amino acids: CASRDGNQPQHF. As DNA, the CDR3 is TGTGCCAGCCGGGACGGTAATCAGCCCCAGCATTTT.

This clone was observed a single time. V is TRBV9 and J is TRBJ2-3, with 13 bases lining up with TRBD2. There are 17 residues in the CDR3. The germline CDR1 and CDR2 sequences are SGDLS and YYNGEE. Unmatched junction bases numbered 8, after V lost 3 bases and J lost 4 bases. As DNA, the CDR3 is TGTGCCAGCAGCGATATCCGGACTAGCGGGAGTCCAGATACGCAGTATTTT. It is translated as CASSDIRTSGSPDTQYF. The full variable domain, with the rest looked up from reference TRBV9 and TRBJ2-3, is DSGVTQTPKHLITATGQRVTLRCSPRSGDLSVYWYQQSLDQGLQFLIQYYNGEERAKGNILERFSAQQFPDLHSELNLSSLELGDSALYFCASSDIRTSGSPDTQYFGPGTRLTVL.

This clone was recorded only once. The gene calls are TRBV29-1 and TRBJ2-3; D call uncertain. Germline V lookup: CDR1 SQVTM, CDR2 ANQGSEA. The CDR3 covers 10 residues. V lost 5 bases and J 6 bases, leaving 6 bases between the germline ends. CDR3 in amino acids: CSVLVDTQYF. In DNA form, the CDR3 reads TGCAGCGTTCTGGTGGATACGCAGTATTTT.

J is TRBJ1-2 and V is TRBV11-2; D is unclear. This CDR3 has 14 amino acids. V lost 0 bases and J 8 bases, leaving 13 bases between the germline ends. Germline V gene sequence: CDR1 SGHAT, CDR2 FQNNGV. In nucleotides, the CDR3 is TGTGCCAGCAGCTTAGAAGGCAGCCCGAGGGGCTACACCTTC. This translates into CASSLEGSPRGYTF.

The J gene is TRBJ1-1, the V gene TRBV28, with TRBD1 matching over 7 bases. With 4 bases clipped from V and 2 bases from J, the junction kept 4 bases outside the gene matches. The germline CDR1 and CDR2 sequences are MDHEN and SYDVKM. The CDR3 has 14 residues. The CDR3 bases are TGTGCCAGCAGTTCGGGACAGCCCAACACTGAAGCTTTCTTT. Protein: CASSSGQPNTEAFF.

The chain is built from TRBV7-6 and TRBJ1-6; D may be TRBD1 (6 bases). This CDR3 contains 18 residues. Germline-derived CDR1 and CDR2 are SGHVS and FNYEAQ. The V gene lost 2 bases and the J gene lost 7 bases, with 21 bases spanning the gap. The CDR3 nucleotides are TGTGCCAGCAGCTTAACGCCCCCGAGCCAGGGGAGGAATTCACCCCTCCACTTT. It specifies CASSLTPPSQGRNSPLHF.

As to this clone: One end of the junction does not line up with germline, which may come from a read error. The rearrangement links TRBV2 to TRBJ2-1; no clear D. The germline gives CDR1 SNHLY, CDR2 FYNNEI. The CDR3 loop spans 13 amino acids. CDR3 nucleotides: TGTGCCGGCAGACTTCTATCCTACAATGAGCAGTTCTTC. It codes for CAGRLLSYNEQFF.

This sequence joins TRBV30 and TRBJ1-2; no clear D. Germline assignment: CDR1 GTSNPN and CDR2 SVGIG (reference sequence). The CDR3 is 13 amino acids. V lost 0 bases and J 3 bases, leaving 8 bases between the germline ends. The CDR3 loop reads CAWSVGVYYGYTF. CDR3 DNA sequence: TGTGCCTGGAGTGTAGGCGTATACTATGGCTACACCTTC.

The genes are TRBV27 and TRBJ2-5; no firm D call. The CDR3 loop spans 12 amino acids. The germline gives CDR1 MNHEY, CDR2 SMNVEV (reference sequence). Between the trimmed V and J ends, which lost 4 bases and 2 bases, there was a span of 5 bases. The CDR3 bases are TGTGCCAGCAGTTCACGGCAAGAGACCCAGTACTTC. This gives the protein CASSSRQETQYF.

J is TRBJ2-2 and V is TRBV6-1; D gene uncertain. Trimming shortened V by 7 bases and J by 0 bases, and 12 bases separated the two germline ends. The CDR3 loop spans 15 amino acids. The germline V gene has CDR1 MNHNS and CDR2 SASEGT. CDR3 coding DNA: TGTGCCAGCACACCGGGCTACGCGAACACCGGGGAGCTGTTTTTT. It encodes CASTPGYANTGELFF.

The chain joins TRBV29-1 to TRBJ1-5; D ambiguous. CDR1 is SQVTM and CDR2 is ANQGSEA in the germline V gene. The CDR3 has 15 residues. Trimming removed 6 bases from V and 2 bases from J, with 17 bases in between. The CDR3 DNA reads TGCAGCGTCTTCTCGACGGGTCCTGGCAATCAGCCCCAGCATTTT. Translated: CSVFSTGPGNQPQHF. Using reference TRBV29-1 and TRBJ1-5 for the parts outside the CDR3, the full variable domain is SAVISQKPSRDICQRGTSLTIQCQVDSQVTMMFWYRQQPGQSLTLIATANQGSEATYESGFVIDKFPISRPNLTFSTLTVSNMSPEDSSIYLCSVFSTGPGNQPQHFGDGTRLSIL.

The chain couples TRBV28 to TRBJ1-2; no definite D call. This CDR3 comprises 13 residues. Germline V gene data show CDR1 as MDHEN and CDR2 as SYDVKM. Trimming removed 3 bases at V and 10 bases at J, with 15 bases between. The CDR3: CASSFVSPGAYTF. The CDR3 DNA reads TGTGCCAGCAGTTTTGTGTCCCCGGGTGCCTACACCTTC.

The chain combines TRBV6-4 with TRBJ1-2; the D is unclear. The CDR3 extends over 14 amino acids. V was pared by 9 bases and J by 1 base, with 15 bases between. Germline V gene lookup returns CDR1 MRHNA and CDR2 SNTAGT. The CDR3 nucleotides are TGTGCCAGACCCGGGCCAGCTTTTAACTATGGCTACACCTTC. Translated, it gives CARPGPAFNYGYTF.

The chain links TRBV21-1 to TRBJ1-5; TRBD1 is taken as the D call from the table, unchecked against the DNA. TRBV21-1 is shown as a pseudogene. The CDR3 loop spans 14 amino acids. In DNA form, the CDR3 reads TGTGCCAGCATCCTACAACAGTTACATCAGCCCCAGCATTTT. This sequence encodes CASILQQLHQPQHF.

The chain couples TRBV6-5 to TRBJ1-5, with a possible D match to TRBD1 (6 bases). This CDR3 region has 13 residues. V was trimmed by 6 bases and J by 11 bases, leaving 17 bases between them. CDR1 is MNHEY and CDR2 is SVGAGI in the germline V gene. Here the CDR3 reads CASSYRVREAQHF. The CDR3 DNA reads TGTGCCAGCAGCTACAGGGTTCGGGAGGCCCAGCATTTT.

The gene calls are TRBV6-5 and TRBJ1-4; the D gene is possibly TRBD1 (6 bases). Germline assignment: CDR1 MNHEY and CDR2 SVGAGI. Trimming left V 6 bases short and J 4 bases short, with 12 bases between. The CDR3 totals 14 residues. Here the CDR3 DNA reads TGTGCCAGCAGGTCGGGACACCGTAATGAAAAACTGTTTTTT. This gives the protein CASRSGHRNEKLFF.

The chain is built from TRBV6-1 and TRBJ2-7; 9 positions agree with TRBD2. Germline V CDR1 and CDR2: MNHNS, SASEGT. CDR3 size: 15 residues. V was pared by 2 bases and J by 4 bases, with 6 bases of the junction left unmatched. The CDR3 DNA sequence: TGTGCCAGCAGTGAAATTAGCGGGGGACCTTACGAGCAGTACGTC. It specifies CASSEISGGPYEQYV.

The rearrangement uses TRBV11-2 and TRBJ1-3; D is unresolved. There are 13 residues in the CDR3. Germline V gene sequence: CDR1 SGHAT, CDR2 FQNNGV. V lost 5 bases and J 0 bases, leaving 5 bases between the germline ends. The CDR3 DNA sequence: TGTGCCAGCAGCCCCGCCTCTGGAAACACCATATATTTT. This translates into CASSPASGNTIYF.

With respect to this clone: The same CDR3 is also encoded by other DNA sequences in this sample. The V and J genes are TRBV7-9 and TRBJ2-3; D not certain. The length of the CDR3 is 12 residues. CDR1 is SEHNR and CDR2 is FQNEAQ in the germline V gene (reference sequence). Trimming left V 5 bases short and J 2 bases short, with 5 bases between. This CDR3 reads CASSPDTDTQYF. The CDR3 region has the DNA TGTGCCAGCAGCCCCGACACAGATACGCAGTATTTT. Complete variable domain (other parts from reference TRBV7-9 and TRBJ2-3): DTGVSQNPRHKITKRGQNVTFRCDPISEHNRLYWYRQTLGQGPEFLTYFQNEAQLEKSRLLSDRFSAERPKGSFSTLEIQRTEQGDSAMYLCASSPDTDTQYFGPGTRLTVL.

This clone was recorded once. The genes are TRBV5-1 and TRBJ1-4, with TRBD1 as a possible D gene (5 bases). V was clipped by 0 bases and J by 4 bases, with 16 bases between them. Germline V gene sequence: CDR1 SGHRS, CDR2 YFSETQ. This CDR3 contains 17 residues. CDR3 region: CASSLEGRANSNEKLFF. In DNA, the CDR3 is TGCGCCAGCAGCTTGGAAGGCAGGGCGAATAGTAATGAAAAACTGTTTTTT.

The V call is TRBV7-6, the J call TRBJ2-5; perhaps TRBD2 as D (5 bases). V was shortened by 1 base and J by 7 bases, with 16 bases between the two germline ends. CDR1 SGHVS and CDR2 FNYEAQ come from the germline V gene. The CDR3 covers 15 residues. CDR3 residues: CASSLGHTVGGTQYF. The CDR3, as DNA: TGTGCCAGCAGCTTAGGGCATACCGTCGGAGGGACCCAGTACTTC.

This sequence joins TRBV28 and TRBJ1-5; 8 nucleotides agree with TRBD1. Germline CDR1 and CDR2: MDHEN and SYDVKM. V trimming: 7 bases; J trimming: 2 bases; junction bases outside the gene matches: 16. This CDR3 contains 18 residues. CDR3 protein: CASTHLSQGAGGNQPQHF. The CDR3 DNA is TGTGCCAGCACTCACCTTTCGCAGGGGGCGGGTGGCAATCAGCCCCAGCATTTT.

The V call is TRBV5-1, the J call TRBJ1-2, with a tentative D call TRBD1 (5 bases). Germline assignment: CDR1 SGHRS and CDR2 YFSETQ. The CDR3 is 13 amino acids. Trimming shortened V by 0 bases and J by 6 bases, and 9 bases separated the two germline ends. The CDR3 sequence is CASSLAGADGYTF. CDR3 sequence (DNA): TGCGCCAGCAGCTTGGCCGGGGCGGATGGCTACACCTTC. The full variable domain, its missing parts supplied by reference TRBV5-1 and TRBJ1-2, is KAGVTQTPRYLIKTRGQQVTLSCSPISGHRSVSWYQQTPGQGLQFLFEYFSETQRNKGNFPGRFSGRQFSNSRSEMNVSTLELGDSALYLCASSLAGADGYTFGSGTRLTVV.